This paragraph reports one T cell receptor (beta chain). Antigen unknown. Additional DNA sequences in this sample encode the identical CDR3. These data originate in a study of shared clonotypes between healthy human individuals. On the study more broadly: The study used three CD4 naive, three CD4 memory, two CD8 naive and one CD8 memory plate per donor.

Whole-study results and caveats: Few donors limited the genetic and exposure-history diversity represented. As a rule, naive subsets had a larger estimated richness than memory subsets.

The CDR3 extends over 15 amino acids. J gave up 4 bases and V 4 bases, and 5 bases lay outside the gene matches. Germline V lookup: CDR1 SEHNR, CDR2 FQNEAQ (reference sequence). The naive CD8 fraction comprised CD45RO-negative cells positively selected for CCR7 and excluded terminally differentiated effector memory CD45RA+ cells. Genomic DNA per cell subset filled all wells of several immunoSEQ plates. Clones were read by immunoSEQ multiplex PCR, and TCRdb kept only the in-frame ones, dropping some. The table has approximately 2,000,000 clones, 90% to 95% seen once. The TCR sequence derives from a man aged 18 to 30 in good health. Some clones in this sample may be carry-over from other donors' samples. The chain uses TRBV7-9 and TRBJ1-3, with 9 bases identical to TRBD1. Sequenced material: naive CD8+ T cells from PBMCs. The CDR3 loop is CASSSTGGAGNTIYF. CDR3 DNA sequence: TGTGCCAGCAGCTCGACAGGGGGAGCGGGAAACACCATATATTTT.